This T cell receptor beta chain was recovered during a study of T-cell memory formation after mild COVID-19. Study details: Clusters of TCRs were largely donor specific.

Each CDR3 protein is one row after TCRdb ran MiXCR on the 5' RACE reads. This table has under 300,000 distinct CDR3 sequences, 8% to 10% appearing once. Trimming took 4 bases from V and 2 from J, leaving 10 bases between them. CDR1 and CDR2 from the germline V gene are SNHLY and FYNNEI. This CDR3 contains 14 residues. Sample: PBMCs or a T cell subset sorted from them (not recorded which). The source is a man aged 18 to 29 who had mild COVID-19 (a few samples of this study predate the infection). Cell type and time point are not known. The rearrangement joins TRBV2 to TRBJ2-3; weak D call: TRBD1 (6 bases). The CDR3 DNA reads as TGTGCCAGCAGTGTTCGGGGACACACAGATACGCAGTATTTT. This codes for CASSVRGHTDTQYF.